This note documents a single T cell receptor beta chain sequence. What it recognizes is unknown. The record originates from a study of cytomegalovirus exposure and HLA in healthy donors. Study summary: As an earlier analysis found, about 190 million T cells yielded about 120 million unique TCR beta sequences.

The study ran its PCR with 60 Vbeta and 13 Jbeta primers. The data were produced by immunoSEQ multiplex PCR, yet TCRdb's version contains in-frame clones alone and is incomplete. The sample records 95,000 to 100,000 clones, about 76% being singletons. Per the germline V gene, CDR1 is LNHDA and CDR2 is SQIVND (reference sequence). This CDR3 comprises 17 residues. The J segment lost 4 bases and the V segment lost 5 bases, leaving 12 bases of the junction unmatched. Study-wide results and limits: There were a few CMV-associated chains whose specificity for CMV antigens was confirmed in vitro. Per a prior analysis, the majority of TCR beta V segments were productive roughly 87% or roughly 30% of the time. There were reportedly fewer N-insertions in an Asian-associated ancestry cluster than the approximately 630-donor mean, in a later analysis.

The sample taken for sequencing was PBMCs. The J gene is TRBJ2-7, the V gene TRBV19; 12 bases are shared with TRBD2. This TCR came from a man aged 40-50 years in good health and CMV-seropositive. CDR3 region: CASSSASGRAPIYEQYF. In DNA form, the CDR3 reads TGTGCCAGTAGTTCAGCTAGCGGGAGGGCCCCCATATACGAGCAGTACTTC.